The rows below give T cell receptor beta chains drawn from one sample of a study of CXCR3-negative and CXCR3-positive naive CD8 T cells. TCRdb reprocessed the 5' RACE reads and stores each CDR3 protein as one record, lacking DNA. The sample spans thousands of distinct CDR3 sequences; the ten largest clones claim approximately 1.5%. The sequencing sample was made of naive CXCR3+ CD8+ T cells from blood. These receptors came from a human donor in good health. Some clones in this sample may be carry-over from other donors' samples. Each CDR3 is given with its conserved first and last residue. Clone size, where shown, is once, few, many, or a class for clones that have expanded.

clone_size	v_call	j_call	cdr3_aa
medium-sized	TRBV6-6	TRBJ1-1	CASSYHSWEGQRNTEAFF
NA	TRBV30	TRBJ2-1	CAWSEGLASYNEQFF
NA	TRBV19	TRBJ1-1	CASSTGQGAGNTEAFF
medium-sized	TRBV13	TRBJ2-1	CATLPLISGTASSSYNEQFF
medium-sized	TRBV29-1	TRBJ2-3	CSVERQGVSTDTQYF
NA	TRBV20-1	TRBJ2-7	CSGGAGLLEQYF
NA	TRBV7-9	TRBJ1-4	CASSLVGIDEKLFF
medium-sized	TRBV29-1	TRBJ1-1	CSVEQGMGTEAFF
NA	TRBV28	TRBJ2-1	CASSLTFSSYNEQFF
medium-sized	TRBV6-6	TRBJ1-6	CASSGGDRYNSPLHF
medium-sized	TRBV5-8	TRBJ2-1	CASSLGGNEQFF
NA	TRBV12-3/TRBV12-4	TRBJ2-1	CASSFSGDYNEQFF
NA	TRBV28	TRBJ1-1	CASSTGGFIEAFF
medium-sized	TRBV4-3	TRBJ2-1	CASSQDGGFYNEQFF
medium-sized	TRBV18	TRBJ1-1	CASSTWTALGTEAFF
medium-sized	TRBV14	TRBJ2-3	CASSQEISGSTDTQYF
NA	TRBV6-5	TRBJ2-1	CASSLPRAGGEYNEQFF